This section outlines one T cell receptor beta chain sequence together with its context. CDR3 size: 14 residues. In germline, CDR1 is MGHDK, CDR2 SYGVNS. V lost 6 bases and J lost 6; bases outside the gene matches: 6. This sample was included in a study of T cell changes during pregnancy in multiple sclerosis. Generated by immunoSEQ multiplex PCR, the TCRdb table keeps only in-frame clones and is missing some. The sample holds fewer than 150,000 clones; 90% to 98% are singletons and the top ten take 0.44%. The chain carries TRBV25-1 and TRBJ2-1; 9 nucleotides align to TRBD1. The starting material was peripheral blood, obtained after pregnancy. The clonotype comes from a female donor with multiple sclerosis, enrolled in a pregnancy study. In DNA form, the CDR3 reads TGTGCCAGCAGCTTCAAGGACAGGGGCAATGAGCAGTTCTTC. Protein product: CASSFKDRGNEQFF.